This T cell receptor beta chain was recorded in a study of vaccination effects on CD4 cells after COVID-19. This clone is a singleton in its sample. The antigen is undetermined. Antigen-specific CD4+ T cells expanded by the ViraFEST assay with viral peptide pools were then sequenced. A roughly 10-day culture period preceded the isolation of CD4+ T cells. Vaccine recipients, nucleocapsid antibody negative, had no prior SARS-CoV-2 infection. Regarding the study as a whole: Healthy vaccine recipients' vaccine-induced clones were almost all SARS-CoV-2 mono-reactive. Relatively few convalescent patients took part in the study, which had no early post-infection timepoints.

The germline gives CDR1 SGDLS, CDR2 YYNGEE. After removal of 0 bases from V and 5 bases from J, the junction contained 7 bases not matched to a gene. The CDR3 totals 16 residues. TCRdb's copy holds only in-frame clones and misses some; the assay was immunoSEQ multiplex PCR. This sample has tens of thousands of clones, with roughly 70% found just once. The V call is TRBV9, the J call TRBJ2-7, with 11 bases that match TRBD2. Sequencing was performed on CD4+ T cells from PBMCs cultured with SARS-CoV-2 spike peptides, taken before COVID-19 vaccination. This sequence originates from a human donor who received a COVID-19 vaccine. CDR3 sequence reads: CASSVAIAGGSDEQYF. CDR3 bases: TGTGCCAGCAGCGTAGCGATAGCGGGAGGGTCGGACGAGCAGTACTTC.